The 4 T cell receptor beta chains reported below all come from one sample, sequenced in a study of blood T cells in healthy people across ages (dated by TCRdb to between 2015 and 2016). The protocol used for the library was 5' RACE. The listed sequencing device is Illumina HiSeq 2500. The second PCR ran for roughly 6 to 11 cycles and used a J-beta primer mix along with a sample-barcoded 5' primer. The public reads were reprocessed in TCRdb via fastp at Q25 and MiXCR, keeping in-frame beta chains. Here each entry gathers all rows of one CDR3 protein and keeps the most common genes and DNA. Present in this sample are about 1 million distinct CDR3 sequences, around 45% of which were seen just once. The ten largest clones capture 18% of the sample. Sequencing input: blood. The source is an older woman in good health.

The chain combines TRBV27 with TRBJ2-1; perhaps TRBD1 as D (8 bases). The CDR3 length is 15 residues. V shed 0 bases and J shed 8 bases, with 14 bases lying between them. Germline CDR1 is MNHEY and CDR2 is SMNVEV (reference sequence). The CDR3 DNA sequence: TGTGCCAGCAGTTTATCGTACAGGGGGAGGGATGAGCAGTTCTTC. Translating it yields CASSLSYRGRDEQFF.

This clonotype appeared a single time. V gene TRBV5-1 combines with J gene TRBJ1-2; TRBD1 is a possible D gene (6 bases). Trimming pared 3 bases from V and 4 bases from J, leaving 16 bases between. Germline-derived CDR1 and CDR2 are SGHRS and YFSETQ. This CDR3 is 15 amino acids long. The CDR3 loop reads CASSWARGLGYGYTF. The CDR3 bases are TGCGCCAGCAGCTGGGCCCGGGGGCTTGGCTATGGCTACACCTTC. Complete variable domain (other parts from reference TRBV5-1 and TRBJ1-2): KAGVTQTPRYLIKTRGQQVTLSCSPISGHRSVSWYQQTPGQGLQFLFEYFSETQRNKGNFPGRFSGRQFSNSRSEMNVSTLELGDSALYLCASSWARGLGYGYTFGSGTRLTVV.

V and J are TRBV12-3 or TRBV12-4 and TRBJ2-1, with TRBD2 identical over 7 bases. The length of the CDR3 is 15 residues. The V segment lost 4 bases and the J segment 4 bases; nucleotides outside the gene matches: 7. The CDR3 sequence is CASSSLERGYNEQFF. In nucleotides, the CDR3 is TGTGCCAGCAGTTCCCTGGAGCGGGGATACAATGAGCAGTTCTTC.

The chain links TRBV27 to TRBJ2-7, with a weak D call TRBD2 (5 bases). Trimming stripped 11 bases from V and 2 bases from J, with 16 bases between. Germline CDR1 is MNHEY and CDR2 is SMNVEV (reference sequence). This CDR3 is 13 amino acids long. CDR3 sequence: CAVRRAKTYEQYF. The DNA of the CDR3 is TGTGCCGTACGGCGGGCAAAGACCTACGAGCAGTACTTC.